Each of the 30 T cell receptor beta chains below was sequenced from the same sample in a study of technical replicates of blood from several donors. The data were produced by immunoSEQ multiplex PCR, yet TCRdb's version contains in-frame clones alone and is incomplete. The top ten hold roughly 4.9% of the sample, which has fewer than 80,000 clones, nearly 90% seen once. The sample comprised PBMCs. Source of these receptors: a human donor in good health. Some clones in this sample may be carry-over from other donors' samples.

This chain links TRBV7-9 with TRBJ2-7, with 11 bases lining up with TRBD1. The V gene end was trimmed by 5 bases and the J gene end by 6 bases; junction bases not matched to a gene: 6. The germline gives CDR1 SEHNR, CDR2 FQNEAQ (reference sequence). The CDR3 covers 14 residues. CDR3 DNA: TGTGCCAGCAGCCCGGACAGGGGGCATCGCGAGCAGTACTTC. Its protein product is CASSPDRGHREQYF. Full variable domain (remainder filled in from reference TRBV7-9 and TRBJ2-7): DTGVSQNPRHKITKRGQNVTFRCDPISEHNRLYWYRQTLGQGPEFLTYFQNEAQLEKSRLLSDRFSAERPKGSFSTLEIQRTEQGDSAMYLCASSPDRGHREQYFGPGTRLTVT.

V usage is TRBV6-1 and J usage is TRBJ2-3, with 10 bases lining up with TRBD2. The CDR3 loop spans 16 amino acids. V lost 4 bases, J lost 4 bases, and 8 bases stayed unmatched. Germline values: CDR1 MNHNS, CDR2 SASEGT. The CDR3: CASSVLAGDSPDTQYF. CDR3 coding DNA: TGTGCCAGCAGTGTCCTAGCGGGGGATTCCCCAGATACGCAGTATTTT.

This rearrangement joins TRBV11-2 to TRBJ2-7; TRBD1 matches 7 bases. V shed 5 bases and J 5 bases; nucleotides not matched to a gene: 9. The CDR3 loop spans 14 amino acids. Germline V gene data show CDR1 as SGHAT and CDR2 as FQNNGV. Here the CDR3 reads CASSLTTGFHEQYF. The CDR3 DNA sequence: TGTGCCAGCAGCCTAACGACAGGGTTCCACGAGCAGTACTTC.

The rearrangement joins TRBV19 to TRBJ1-2; 8 bases line up with TRBD1. Per germline, CDR1 LNHDA and CDR2 SQIVND (reference sequence). V lost 6 bases, J lost 5 bases, and 5 bases stayed unmatched. The CDR3 runs to 13 residues. The CDR3: CASSGQGAYGYTF. The CDR3 nucleotides are TGTGCCAGTAGCGGCCAGGGGGCATATGGCTACACCTTC.

In its sample, this clone was seen a few times. The CDR3 loop reads CASSLFSGTNYNEQFF. The CDR3 coding sequence is TGTGCCAGCAGTTTGTTTAGCGGGACCAACTACAATGAGCAGTTCTTC. The chain recombines TRBV2 with TRBJ2-1; 8 bases are shared with TRBD2. This CDR3 has 16 amino acids. Germline CDR1 is SNHLY and CDR2 is FYNNEI. V shed 5 bases, J shed 3 bases, and the junction held 9 bases outside the gene matches.

V is TRBV28 and J is TRBJ2-2; D may be TRBD1 (5 bases). Trimming pared 8 bases from V and 5 bases from J, leaving 9 bases between. CDR1 is MDHEN, CDR2 SYDVKM, per germline. This CDR3 region has 12 residues. CDR3: CASWGRTGELFF. CDR3 DNA: TGTGCCAGCTGGGGCCGAACCGGGGAGCTGTTTTTT. Together with reference TRBV28 and TRBJ2-2, the CDR3 gives the full variable domain: DVKVTQSSRYLVKRTGEKVFLECVQDMDHENMFWYRQDPGLGLRLIYFSYDVKMKEKGDIPEGYSVSREKKERFSLILESASTNQTSMYLCASWGRTGELFFGEGSRLTVL.

This clone was recorded once. The chain joins TRBV9 to TRBJ1-2, with D possibly matching TRBD1 (5 bases). The CDR3 loop spans 14 amino acids. Germline V gives CDR1 SGDLS, CDR2 YYNGEE. Trimming shortened V by 4 bases and J by 2 bases, and 12 bases separated the two germline ends. The CDR3 coding sequence is TGTGCCAGCAGCCAGGGCGGGAAAAACTATGGCTACACCTTC. Translating it yields CASSQGGKNYGYTF.

The CDR3 is CASSRDRGREQYF. The CDR3 DNA reads as TGTGCCAGCAGCCGGGACAGGGGGCGCGAGCAGTACTTC. The chain couples TRBV5-6 to TRBJ2-7; 12 nucleotides match TRBD1. Germline-derived CDR1 and CDR2 are SGHDT and YYEEEE. V lost 4 bases, J lost 6 bases, and 2 bases stayed unmatched. CDR3 length: 13 residues.

The chain couples TRBV7-2 to TRBJ1-4, with 7 positions matching TRBD1. The CDR3 runs 14 residues. Per the germline V gene, CDR1 is SGHTA and CDR2 is FQGNSA. V trimming: 5 bases; J trimming: 7 bases; junction bases outside the gene matches: 7. In DNA, the CDR3 is TGTGCCAGCAGCCCGGACAGGTCGGGTGAAAAACTGTTTTTT. Protein: CASSPDRSGEKLFF.

In its sample, this clone was seen once. V gene TRBV5-4 combines with J gene TRBJ2-7; TRBD2 might be the D (6 bases). This CDR3 is built from 16 residues. The V gene's germline CDR1 is SGHNT and CDR2 YYREEE (reference sequence). The ends were cut back, 4 bases at V and 0 bases at J, with 17 bases in the middle. In DNA form, the CDR3 reads TGTGCCAGCAGCGTGTCGGCGGCGGGATCCTCCTACGAGCAGTACTTC. Its protein is CASSVSAAGSSYEQYF.

This chain uses TRBV18 with TRBJ2-3; 7 bases map to TRBD1. Germline-derived CDR1 and CDR2 are KGHSH and LQKENI. This CDR3 is built from 15 residues. Trimming at V came to 4 bases and at J to 5 bases, leaving 9 bases not matched to a gene. The CDR3 reads CASSRIRDSIDTQYF. The CDR3 DNA follows: TGTGCCAGCTCACGAATCCGGGACAGTATAGATACGCAGTATTTT.

V is TRBV25-1 and J is TRBJ1-6; 7 positions agree with TRBD1. The CDR3 has 13 residues. The trim removed 3 bases at V and 12 bases at J, leaving 5 bases unmatched. CDR1 MGHDK and CDR2 SYGVNS come from the germline V gene. The CDR3 DNA sequence: TGTGCCAGCAGTGATTACAGGGGTCTACCCCTCCACTTT. Amino acid sequence: CASSDYRGLPLHF.

The J gene is TRBJ2-3, the V gene TRBV5-4; maybe TRBD2 (6 bases). The CDR3 consists of 13 residues. V was trimmed by 4 bases and J by 4 bases, leaving 10 bases between them. Germline values: CDR1 SGHNT, CDR2 YYREEE (reference sequence). CDR3 sequence: CASSRGGSDTQYF. The CDR3 nucleotides are TGTGCCAGCAGCCGGGGAGGCTCAGATACGCAGTATTTT.

The gene calls are TRBV14 and TRBJ2-1; 11 positions agree with TRBD2. V trimming: 3 bases; J trimming: 5 bases; junction bases outside the gene matches: 6. This CDR3 has 16 residues. CDR1 SGHDN and CDR2 FVKESK come from the germline V gene. The CDR3 sequence: CASSHLTSGGHNEQFF. In DNA form, the CDR3 reads TGTGCCAGCAGCCACCTAACTAGCGGGGGTCACAATGAGCAGTTCTTC.

The chain is built from TRBV19 and TRBJ1-5; possible D gene TRBD1, 6 bases. Trimming took off 4 bases at V and 4 bases at J, with 17 bases between the two ends. CDR1 LNHDA and CDR2 SQIVND come from the germline V gene (reference sequence). This CDR3 has 16 amino acids. The CDR3 region is CASSKPNRATNQPQHF. As DNA, the CDR3 is TGTGCCAGTAGTAAACCAAACAGGGCCACTAATCAGCCCCAGCATTTT.

The chain has TRBV5-1 and TRBJ2-5; 8 bases agree with TRBD2. Germline V lookup: CDR1 SGHRS, CDR2 YFSETQ. CDR3 length: 14 residues. J gave up 5 bases and V 4 bases, and 7 bases lay outside the gene matches. CDR3 sequence reads: CASSPSGRGETQYF. DNA for the CDR3: TGCGCCAGCAGCCCCAGCGGGAGAGGGGAGACCCAGTACTTC.

The chain couples TRBV19 to TRBJ2-4; TRBD2 might be the D (5 bases). This CDR3 region has 16 residues. Germline V gene data show CDR1 as LNHDA and CDR2 as SQIVND (reference sequence). Trimming took off 0 bases at V and 0 bases at J, with 9 bases between the two ends. Here the CDR3 reads CASSIEGRLAKNIQYF. In DNA form, the CDR3 reads TGTGCCAGTAGTATAGAGGGGAGACTAGCCAAAAACATTCAGTACTTC.

The chain recombines TRBV11-3 with TRBJ2-3, with TRBD2 identical over 10 bases. CDR1 is SGHNT, CDR2 YENEEA, per germline. This CDR3 is 15 amino acids long. V shed 5 bases and J 6 bases; nucleotides not matched to a gene: 8. The CDR3 nucleotides are TGTGCCAGCAGCCCAGGACTAGCGGAAGGGGATACGCAGTATTTT. Translated, it gives CASSPGLAEGDTQYF. Together with reference TRBV11-3 and TRBJ2-3, the CDR3 gives the full variable domain: EAGVVQSPRYKIIEKKQPVAFWCNPISGHNTLYWYLQNLGQGPELLIRYENEEAVDDSQLPKDRFSAERLKGVDSTLKIQPAELGDSAVYLCASSPGLAEGDTQYFGPGTRLTVL.

The V call is TRBV2, the J call TRBJ2-1, with 12 bases matching TRBD2. CDR3 length: 16 residues. V shed 6 bases and J 9 bases; nucleotides not matched to a gene: 12. CDR1 is SNHLY and CDR2 is FYNNEI in the germline V gene. CDR3 sequence (DNA): TGTGCCAGCAGGACTAGCGGGAGTGGTCTGGGCGGTGAGCAGTTCTTC. Residues: CASRTSGSGLGGEQFF.

The V gene is TRBV30, the J gene TRBJ1-1; 7 positions match TRBD1. The CDR3 has 14 residues. V lost 4 bases to trimming and J lost 1 base; unmatched junction nucleotides: 6. Germline V gene data show CDR1 as GTSNPN and CDR2 as SVGIG (reference sequence). This CDR3 is CAWKGAGANTEAFF. The CDR3, as DNA: TGTGCCTGGAAGGGGGCAGGGGCGAACACTGAAGCTTTCTTT.

The gene calls are TRBV4-2 and TRBJ2-5, with D uncertain. The germline V and J ends were trimmed by 6 bases and 3 bases, with 8 bases remaining between them. The CDR3 sequence is 12 residues long. Germline CDR1 and CDR2: LGHNA and YNFKEQ. CDR3 bases: TGTGCCAGCAGTGGTAGAGAAGAGACCCAGTACTTC. This codes for CASSGREETQYF.

The chain links TRBV19 to TRBJ2-1; a weak D match, TRBD2 (6 bases). The V gene's germline CDR1 is LNHDA and CDR2 SQIVND (reference sequence). Trimming stripped 4 bases from V and 14 bases from J, with 15 bases between. The CDR3 extends over 12 amino acids. DNA for the CDR3: TGTGCCAGTAGTACCGCCCGGGACTTGAAGTTCTTC. Protein: CASSTARDLKFF.

The chain joins TRBV6-1 to TRBJ1-4, with D perhaps matching TRBD1 (5 bases). Trimming took off 1 base at V and 4 bases at J, with 19 bases between the two ends. The CDR3 extends over 18 amino acids. Looked up from germline, CDR1 is MNHNS and CDR2 is SASEGT. CDR3 sequence (DNA): TGTGCCAGCAGTGAAGTTTGGGGCCCCTCAGGGCGTAATGAAAAACTGTTTTTT. It encodes CASSEVWGPSGRNEKLFF.

J is TRBJ2-2 and V is TRBV11-2, with TRBD2 as a possible D gene (5 bases). CDR3 length: 13 residues. CDR1 and CDR2 from the germline V gene are SGHAT and FQNNGV. V was clipped by 2 bases and J by 7 bases, with 8 bases between them. In nucleotides, the CDR3 is TGTGCCAGCAGCTTAATTCGGGACGGGGAGCTGTTTTTT. Its protein product is CASSLIRDGELFF.

This chain connects TRBV5-5 to TRBJ2-2, with 12 bases identical to TRBD1. V lost 5 bases, J lost 8 bases, and 10 bases stayed unmatched. CDR1 and CDR2 from the germline V gene are SGHKS and YYEKEE (reference sequence). The CDR3 consists of 16 residues. CDR3 protein: CASRYGTGGSSGELFF. The CDR3 coding sequence is TGTGCCAGCAGGTACGGGACAGGGGGCTCTTCGGGGGAGCTGTTTTTT.

The chain recombines TRBV15 with TRBJ2-7; 8 nucleotides agree with TRBD1. The CDR3 contains 14 residues. Per germline, CDR1 LNHNV and CDR2 YYDKDF (reference sequence). V lost 2 bases, J lost 3 bases, and 3 bases stayed unmatched. CDR3 in DNA: TGTGCCACCAGCAGAATTACAGGGGGCTACGAGCAGTACTTC. The encoded protein is CATSRITGGYEQYF.

The chain carries TRBV5-6 and TRBJ2-7; TRBD1 matches at 7 bases. V lost 4 bases to trimming and J lost 0 bases; unmatched junction nucleotides: 10. Looked up from germline, CDR1 is SGHDT and CDR2 is YYEEEE. The CDR3 is 16 residues long. CDR3 in amino acids: CASSTDRAWRSYEQYF. CDR3 bases: TGTGCCAGCAGCACCGACAGGGCCTGGCGCTCCTACGAGCAGTACTTC.

The chain couples TRBV5-6 to TRBJ2-7; tentatively, D is TRBD1 (5 bases). V lost 2 bases to trimming and J lost 3 bases, with 6 bases between them. The length of the CDR3 is 12 residues. Germline CDR1 reads SGHDT; CDR2 reads YYEEEE. The CDR3 loop is CASSFQGYEQYF. CDR3 nucleotide sequence: TGTGCCAGCAGCTTTCAGGGCTACGAGCAGTACTTC.

This sequence joins TRBV11-2 and TRBJ1-4; 8 bases are a match to TRBD1. Germline V gives CDR1 SGHAT, CDR2 FQNNGV. CDR3 size: 15 residues. Germline trimming cut 3 bases from V and 7 bases from J; bases unmatched to any gene: 7. This CDR3 is CASSFRGLQSEKLFF. DNA for the CDR3: TGTGCCAGCAGCTTCAGGGGGCTGCAGAGTGAAAAACTGTTTTTT.

The chain has TRBV9 and TRBJ2-3; tentatively, D is TRBD2 (5 bases). Trimming removed 4 bases at V and 3 bases at J, with 12 bases between. The CDR3 loop spans 14 amino acids. Germline values: CDR1 SGDLS, CDR2 YYNGEE. The CDR3 region is CASSSTGFTDTQYF. CDR3 DNA sequence: TGTGCCAGCAGCTCAACGGGGTTTACAGATACGCAGTATTTT.